The 15 T cell receptor beta chains below come from one sample, sequenced in a study of T cell repertoires in cytomegalovirus infection. Their antigens are not known. TCRdb used MiXCR to reprocess the reads, holding one entry per CDR3 protein. Of tens of thousands of distinct CDR3 sequences in the sample, 20% to 25% were seen once. The specimen was CD8+ T cells from cultured PBMCs, collected from culture after CMV antigen stimulation. Receptor source: a human donor in good health (CMV status not recorded). Some clones in this sample may be carry-over from other donors' samples.

This chain connects TRBV19 to TRBJ1-6; no firm D call. The V and J ends lost 7 bases and 5 bases respectively, with 9 bases between them. CDR3 length equals 13 residues. Germline V gene lookup returns CDR1 LNHDA and CDR2 SQIVND (reference sequence). For the CDR3, the DNA is TGTGCCAGTAAGGATTTTCATAATTCACCCCTCCACTTT. Residues: CASKDFHNSPLHF. Supplemented by reference TRBV19 and TRBJ1-6, the full variable domain reads DGGITQSPKYLFRKEGQNVTLSCEQNLNHDAMYWYRQDPGQGLRLIYYSQIVNDFQKGDIAEGYSVSREKKESFPLTVTSAQKNPTAFYLCASKDFHNSPLHFGNGTRLTVT.

The table lists this clonotype with a few counts. The V call is TRBV20-1, the J call TRBJ2-1; TRBD1 matches at 7 bases. J gave up 9 bases and V 6 bases, and 14 bases lay outside the gene matches. Germline V gene data show CDR1 as DFQATT and CDR2 as SNEGSKA (reference sequence). The CDR3 is 14 amino acids. DNA of the CDR3: TGCAGTGCAAACCCGACAGGGCGTCGGGCTGAGCAGTTCTTC. Encoded protein: CSANPTGRRAEQFF.

This clonotype has more than one count but fewer than ten. The V call is TRBV7-2, the J call TRBJ1-2, with D tentatively TRBD1 (5 bases). Per the germline V gene, CDR1 is SGHTA and CDR2 is FQGNSA. This CDR3 spans 15 amino acids. V gave up 5 bases and J gave up 7 bases, with 20 bases separating them. The CDR3 nucleotides are TGTGCCAGCAGCCCCACAGACGGGGGATGGAGTGGCTACACCTTC. Translation gives CASSPTDGGWSGYTF. The whole variable domain, filled in from reference TRBV7-2 and TRBJ1-2, reads GAGVSQSPSNKVTEKGKDVELRCDPISGHTALYWYRQSLGQGLEFLIYFQGNSAPDKSGLPSDRFSAERTGGSVSTLTIQRTQQEDSAVYLCASSPTDGGWSGYTFGSGTRLTVV.

The chain recombines TRBV12-3 or TRBV12-4 with TRBJ2-2; tentative D call: TRBD1 (6 bases). The V gene lost 8 bases and the J gene lost 0 bases, with 10 bases spanning the gap. The CDR3 runs 14 residues. In DNA form, the CDR3 reads TGTGCCAGCGGAACAGGGACGAACACCGGGGAGCTGTTTTTT. Translated: CASGTGTNTGELFF.

The rearrangement uses TRBV7-9 and TRBJ2-7; weak D call: TRBD2 (5 bases). The CDR3 has 15 residues. Germline values: CDR1 SEHNR, CDR2 FQNEAQ (reference sequence). The V gene lost 5 bases and the J gene lost 2 bases, with 16 bases spanning the gap. Written as DNA, the CDR3 is TGTGCCAGCAGCCCGGAGGCGATAGCTGCCTACGAGCAGTACTTC. Its protein product is CASSPEAIAAYEQYF.

This clonotype appeared a single time. The chain is built from TRBV9 and TRBJ1-1, with no clear D. Germline lookup yields CDR1 SGDLS and CDR2 YYNGEE. Between the trimmed V and J ends, which lost 0 bases and 3 bases, there was a span of 15 bases. The CDR3 consists of 16 residues. CDR3 DNA: TGTGCCAGCAGCGTAGTTCCAAAAGATACGGACACTGAAGCTTTCTTT. Protein: CASSVVPKDTDTEAFF.

This chain joins TRBV19 and TRBJ2-2, with 7 bases that match TRBD2. The CDR3 runs to 16 residues. Germline V gives CDR1 LNHDA, CDR2 SQIVND (reference sequence). V was clipped by 7 bases and J by 5 bases; unmatched bases: 13. The CDR3 nucleotides are TGTGCCAGTAACCCCTATCGTACGGGAGGTACCGGGGAGCTGTTTTTT. Protein product: CASNPYRTGGTGELFF.

This chain joins TRBV9 and TRBJ2-3; 7 nucleotides match TRBD2. The CDR3 extends over 15 amino acids. V dropped 1 base and J dropped 2; count of bases not matched to a gene: 4. Germline CDR1 SGDLS, CDR2 YYNGEE. As DNA, the CDR3 is TGTGCCAGCAGCGTAAGCGGGGAGTTCACAGATACGCAGTATTTT. Translation: CASSVSGEFTDTQYF.

The rearrangement joins TRBV12-3 or TRBV12-4 to TRBJ1-2; no clear D gene. The CDR3 covers 12 residues. V lost 6 bases and J 0 bases, leaving 5 bases between the germline ends. The CDR3 region has the DNA TGTGCCAGCAGCCTAGCTAACTATGGCTACACCTTC. It specifies CASSLANYGYTF.

J is TRBJ2-6 and V is TRBV7-2, with a weak D call TRBD1 (5 bases). Germline V lookup: CDR1 SGHTA, CDR2 FQGNSA. This CDR3 spans 16 amino acids. Deletions cut 4 bases from V and 0 bases from J, with 10 bases between. The CDR3 DNA follows: TGTGCCAGCAGCTCCCGACAGTTCTCTGGGGCCAACGTCCTGACTTTC. It is translated as CASSSRQFSGANVLTF.

This clonotype occurred many times. The chain uses TRBV12-3 or TRBV12-4 and TRBJ2-1; D possibly corresponds to TRBD2 (6 bases). The V end lost 8 bases, the J end lost 7 bases, and 12 bases lay between the germline ends. This CDR3 has 12 residues. In DNA, the CDR3 is TGTGCCAGCTCCGGACTAATAAATGAGCAGTTCTTC. It specifies CASSGLINEQFF.

This clonotype has more than one count but fewer than ten. CDR3 in amino acids: CASSLGGGNYGYTF. The DNA for the CDR3 is TGTGCCAGCAGCTTAGGGGGCGGGAACTATGGCTACACCTTC. The chain employs TRBV7-2 and TRBJ1-2, with a weak D call TRBD1 (5 bases). There are 14 residues in the CDR3. Trimming removed 1 base from V and 2 bases from J, with 8 bases in between. Germline V lookup: CDR1 SGHTA, CDR2 FQGNSA.

This clonotype was observed a few times. The chain combines TRBV7-4 with TRBJ2-4; perhaps TRBD2 as D (5 bases). Trimming removed 5 bases from V and 7 bases from J, with 12 bases in between. This CDR3 has 13 residues. CDR1 SGHVT and CDR2 SQSDAQ come from the germline V gene. For the CDR3, the DNA is TGTGCCAGCAGCCCTCCCTCGGGGAACATTCAGTACTTC. It encodes CASSPPSGNIQYF.

The rearrangement joins TRBV29-1 to TRBJ2-7; TRBD1 matches 9 bases. Germline values: CDR1 SQVTM, CDR2 ANQGSEA. The CDR3 totals 17 residues. The V gene end was trimmed by 4 bases and the J gene end by 2 bases; junction bases not matched to a gene: 15. The CDR3 is CSVGGDRVGVSTYEQYF. DNA for the CDR3: TGCAGCGTTGGGGGGGACAGGGTCGGAGTTTCAACCTACGAGCAGTACTTC.

The rearrangement links TRBV4-2 to TRBJ1-6, with no clear D. The CDR3 runs to 14 residues. V gave up 0 bases and J gave up 10 bases, with 10 bases separating them. Germline V gene data show CDR1 as LGHNA and CDR2 as YNFKEQ. The CDR3 reads CASSQDGVSSPLHF. The CDR3 coding sequence is TGTGCCAGCAGCCAAGATGGAGTGAGCTCACCCCTCCACTTT.